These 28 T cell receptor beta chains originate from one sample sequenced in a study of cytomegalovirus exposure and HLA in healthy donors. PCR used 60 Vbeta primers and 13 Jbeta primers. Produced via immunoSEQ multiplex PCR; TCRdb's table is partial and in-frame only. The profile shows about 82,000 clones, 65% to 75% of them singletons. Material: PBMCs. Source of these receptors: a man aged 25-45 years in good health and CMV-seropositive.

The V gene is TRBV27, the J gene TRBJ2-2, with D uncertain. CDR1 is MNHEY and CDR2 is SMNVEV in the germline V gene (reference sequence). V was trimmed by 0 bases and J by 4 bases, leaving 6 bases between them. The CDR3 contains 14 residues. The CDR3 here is CASSLSPRTGELFF. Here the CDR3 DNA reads TGTGCCAGCAGTTTATCCCCCCGCACCGGGGAGCTGTTTTTT.

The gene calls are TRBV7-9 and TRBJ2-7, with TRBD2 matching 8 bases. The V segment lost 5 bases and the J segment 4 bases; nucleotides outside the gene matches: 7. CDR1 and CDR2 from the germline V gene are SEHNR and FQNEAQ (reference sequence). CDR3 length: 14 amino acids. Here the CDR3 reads CASSPGTSTYEQYF. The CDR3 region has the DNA TGTGCCAGCAGCCCCGGGACTAGTACTTACGAGCAGTACTTC.

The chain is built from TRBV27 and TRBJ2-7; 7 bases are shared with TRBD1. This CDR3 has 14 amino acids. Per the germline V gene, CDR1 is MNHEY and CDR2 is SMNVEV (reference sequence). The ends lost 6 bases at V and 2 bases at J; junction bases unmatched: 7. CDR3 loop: CASRWDSVTYEQYF. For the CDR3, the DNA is TGTGCCAGCAGATGGGACAGCGTGACCTACGAGCAGTACTTC.

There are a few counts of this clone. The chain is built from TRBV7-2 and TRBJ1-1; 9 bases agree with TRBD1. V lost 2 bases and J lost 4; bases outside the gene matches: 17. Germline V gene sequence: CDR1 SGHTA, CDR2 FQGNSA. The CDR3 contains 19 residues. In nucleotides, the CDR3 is TGTGCCAGCAGCTTACGGGCCGGGACAGGGTATTTGGCGAGCACTGAAGCTTTCTTT. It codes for CASSLRAGTGYLASTEAFF.

The CDR3 region is CASSADRHNQPQHF. CDR3 in DNA: TGTGCCAGCAGTGCCGACAGACACAATCAGCCCCAGCATTTT. The chain is built from TRBV6-1 and TRBJ1-5; a possible D gene is TRBD1 (5 bases). V dropped 4 bases and J dropped 3 bases, with 10 bases sitting between them. Per the germline V gene, CDR1 is MNHNS and CDR2 is SASEGT. The CDR3 has 14 amino acids.

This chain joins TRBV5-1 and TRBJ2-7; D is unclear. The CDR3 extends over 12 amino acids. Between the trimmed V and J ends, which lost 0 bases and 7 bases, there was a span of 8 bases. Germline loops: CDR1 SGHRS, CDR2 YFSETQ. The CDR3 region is CASSLEVGEQYF. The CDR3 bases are TGCGCCAGCAGCTTGGAGGTCGGGGAGCAGTACTTC.

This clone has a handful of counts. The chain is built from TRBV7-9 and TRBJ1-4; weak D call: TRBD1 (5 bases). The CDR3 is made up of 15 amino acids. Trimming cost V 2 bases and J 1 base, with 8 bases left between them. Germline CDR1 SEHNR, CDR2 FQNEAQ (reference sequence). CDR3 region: CASSLLQGTNEKLFF. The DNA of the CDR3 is TGTGCCAGCAGCTTACTTCAGGGAACTAATGAAAAACTGTTTTTT. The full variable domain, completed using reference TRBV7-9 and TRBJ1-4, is DTGVSQNPRHKITKRGQNVTFRCDPISEHNRLYWYRQTLGQGPEFLTYFQNEAQLEKSRLLSDRFSAERPKGSFSTLEIQRTEQGDSAMYLCASSLLQGTNEKLFFGSGTQLSVL.

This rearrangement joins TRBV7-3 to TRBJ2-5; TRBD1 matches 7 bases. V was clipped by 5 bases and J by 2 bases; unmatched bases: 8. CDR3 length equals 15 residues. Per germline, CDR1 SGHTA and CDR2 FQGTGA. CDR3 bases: TGTGCCAGCAGCCGTGCAGGGGGTAGACAAGAGACCCAGTACTTC. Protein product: CASSRAGGRQETQYF.

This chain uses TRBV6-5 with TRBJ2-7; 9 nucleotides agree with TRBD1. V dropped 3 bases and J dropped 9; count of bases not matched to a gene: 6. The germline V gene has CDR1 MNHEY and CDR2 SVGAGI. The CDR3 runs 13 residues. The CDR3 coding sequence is TGTGCCAGCAGTTATGGACAGGGGTGGTTGCAGTACTTC. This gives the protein CASSYGQGWLQYF.

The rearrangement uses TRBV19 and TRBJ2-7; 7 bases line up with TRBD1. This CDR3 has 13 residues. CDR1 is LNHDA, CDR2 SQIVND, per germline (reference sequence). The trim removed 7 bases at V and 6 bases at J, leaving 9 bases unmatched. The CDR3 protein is CASKDGTVGEQYF. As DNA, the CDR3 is TGTGCCAGTAAGGACGGGACAGTCGGCGAGCAGTACTTC.

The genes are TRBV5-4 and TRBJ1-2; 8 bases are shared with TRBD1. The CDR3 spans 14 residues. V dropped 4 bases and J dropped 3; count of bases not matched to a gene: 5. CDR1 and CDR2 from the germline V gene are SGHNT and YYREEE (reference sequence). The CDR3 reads CASSLGQVYYGYTF. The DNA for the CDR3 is TGTGCCAGCAGCCTGGGACAGGTATACTATGGCTACACCTTC.

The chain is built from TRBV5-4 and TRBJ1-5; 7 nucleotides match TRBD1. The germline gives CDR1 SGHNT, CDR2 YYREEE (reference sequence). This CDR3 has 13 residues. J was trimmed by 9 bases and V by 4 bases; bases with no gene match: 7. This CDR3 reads CASSQQGSGPQHF. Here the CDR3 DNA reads TGTGCCAGCAGCCAACAGGGGAGTGGGCCCCAGCATTTT. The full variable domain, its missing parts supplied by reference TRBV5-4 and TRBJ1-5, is ETGVTQSPTHLIKTRGQQVTLRCSSQSGHNTVSWYQQALGQGPQFIFQYYREEENGRGNFPPRFSGLQFPNYSSELNVNALELDDSALYLCASSQQGSGPQHFGDGTRLSIL.

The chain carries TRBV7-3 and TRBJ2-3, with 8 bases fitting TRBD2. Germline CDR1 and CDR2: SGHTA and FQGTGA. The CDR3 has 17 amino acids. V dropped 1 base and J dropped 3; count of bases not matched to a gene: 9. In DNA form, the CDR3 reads TGTGCCAGCAGCTTAAGTGGGAGCGGGAGTGGGACAGATACGCAGTATTTT. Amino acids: CASSLSGSGSGTDTQYF.

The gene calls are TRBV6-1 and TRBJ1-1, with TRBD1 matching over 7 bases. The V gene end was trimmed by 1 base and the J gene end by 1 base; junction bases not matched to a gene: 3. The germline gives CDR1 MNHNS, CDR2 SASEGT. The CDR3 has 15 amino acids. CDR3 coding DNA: TGTGCCAGCAGTGAAGTCGCAGGGGGGAACACTGAAGCTTTCTTT. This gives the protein CASSEVAGGNTEAFF.

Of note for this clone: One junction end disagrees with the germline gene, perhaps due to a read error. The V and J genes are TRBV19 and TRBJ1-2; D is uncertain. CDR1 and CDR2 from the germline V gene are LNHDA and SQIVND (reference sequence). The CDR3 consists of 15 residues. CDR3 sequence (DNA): TGTGCCAGTACCATCGTGGGAGGGTACGGATATGGCTACCCCTTC. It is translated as CASTIVGGYGYGYPF.

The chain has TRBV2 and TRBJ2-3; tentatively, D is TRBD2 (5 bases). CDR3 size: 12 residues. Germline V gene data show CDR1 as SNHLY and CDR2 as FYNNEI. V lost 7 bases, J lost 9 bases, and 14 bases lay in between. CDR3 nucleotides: TGTGCCAGCATTCCCCCGGGGTGGACGCAGTATTTT. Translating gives CASIPPGWTQYF.

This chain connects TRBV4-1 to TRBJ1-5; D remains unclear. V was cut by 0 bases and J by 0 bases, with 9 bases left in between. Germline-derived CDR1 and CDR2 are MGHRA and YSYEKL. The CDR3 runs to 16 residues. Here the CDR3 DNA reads TGCGCCAGCAGCCAAGAGAGGAAACATAGCAATCAGCCCCAGCATTTT. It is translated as CASSQERKHSNQPQHF.

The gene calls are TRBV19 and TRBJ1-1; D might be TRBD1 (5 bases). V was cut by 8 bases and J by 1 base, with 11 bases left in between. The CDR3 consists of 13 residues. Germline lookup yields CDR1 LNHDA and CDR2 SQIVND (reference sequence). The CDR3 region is CASAVTANTEAFF. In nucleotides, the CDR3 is TGTGCCAGTGCCGTGACAGCGAACACTGAAGCTTTCTTT.

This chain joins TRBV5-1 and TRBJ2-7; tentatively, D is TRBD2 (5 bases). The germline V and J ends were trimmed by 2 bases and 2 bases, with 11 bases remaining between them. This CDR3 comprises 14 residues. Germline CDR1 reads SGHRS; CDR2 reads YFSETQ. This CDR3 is CASSFPDGAYEQYF. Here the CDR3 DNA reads TGCGCCAGCAGCTTTCCGGACGGGGCCTACGAGCAGTACTTC.

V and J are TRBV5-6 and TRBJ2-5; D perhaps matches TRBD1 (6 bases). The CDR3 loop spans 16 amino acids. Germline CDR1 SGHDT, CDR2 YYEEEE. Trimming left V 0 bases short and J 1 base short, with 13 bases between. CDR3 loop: CASSLEAGAFQETQYF. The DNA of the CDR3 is TGTGCCAGCAGCTTGGAGGCAGGGGCCTTCCAAGAGACCCAGTACTTC.

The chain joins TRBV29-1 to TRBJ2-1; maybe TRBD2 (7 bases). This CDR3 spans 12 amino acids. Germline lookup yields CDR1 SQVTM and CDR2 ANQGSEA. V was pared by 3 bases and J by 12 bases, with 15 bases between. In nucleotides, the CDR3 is TGCAGCGTTGACAAGGGGGGGAGGTTGCAGTTCTTC. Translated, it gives CSVDKGGRLQFF.

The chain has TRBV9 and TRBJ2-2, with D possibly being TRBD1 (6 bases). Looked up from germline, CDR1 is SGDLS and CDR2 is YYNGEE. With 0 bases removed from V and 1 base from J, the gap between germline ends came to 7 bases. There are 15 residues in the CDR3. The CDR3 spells CASSVGTVNTGELFF. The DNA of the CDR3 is TGTGCCAGCAGCGTAGGGACAGTGAACACCGGGGAGCTGTTTTTT.

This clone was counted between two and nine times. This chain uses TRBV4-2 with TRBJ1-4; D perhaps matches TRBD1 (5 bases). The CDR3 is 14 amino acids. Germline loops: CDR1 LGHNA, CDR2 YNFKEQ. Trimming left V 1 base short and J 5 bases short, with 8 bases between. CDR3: CASSQGQRNEKLFF. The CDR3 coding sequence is TGTGCCAGCAGCCAAGGACAGAGAAATGAAAAACTGTTTTTT.

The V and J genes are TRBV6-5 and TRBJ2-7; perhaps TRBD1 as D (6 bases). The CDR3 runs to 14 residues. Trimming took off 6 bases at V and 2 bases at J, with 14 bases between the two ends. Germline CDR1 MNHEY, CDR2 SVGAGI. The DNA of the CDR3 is TGTGCCAGCAGGACCTGGGACACCCCCTACGAGCAGTACTTC. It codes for CASRTWDTPYEQYF.

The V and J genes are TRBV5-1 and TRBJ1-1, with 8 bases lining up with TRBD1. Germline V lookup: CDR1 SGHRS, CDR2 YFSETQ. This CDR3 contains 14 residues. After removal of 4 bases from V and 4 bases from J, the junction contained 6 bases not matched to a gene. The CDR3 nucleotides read TGCGCCAGCAGCGCCCAGGGGGCCGGCACTGAAGCTTTCTTT. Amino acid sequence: CASSAQGAGTEAFF.

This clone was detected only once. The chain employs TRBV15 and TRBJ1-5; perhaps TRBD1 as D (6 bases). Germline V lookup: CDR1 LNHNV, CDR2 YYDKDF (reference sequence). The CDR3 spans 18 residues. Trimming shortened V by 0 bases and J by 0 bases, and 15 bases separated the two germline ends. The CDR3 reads CATSRDRGGGYSNQPQHF. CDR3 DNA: TGTGCCACCAGCAGAGATAGGGGAGGGGGGTATAGCAATCAGCCCCAGCATTTT.

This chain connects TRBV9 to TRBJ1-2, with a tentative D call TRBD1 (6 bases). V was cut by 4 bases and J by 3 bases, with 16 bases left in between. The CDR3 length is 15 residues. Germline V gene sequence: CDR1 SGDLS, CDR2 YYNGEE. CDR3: CASSSDPGGDYGYTF. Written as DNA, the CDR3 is TGTGCCAGCAGCTCCGACCCGGGGGGCGACTATGGCTACACCTTC. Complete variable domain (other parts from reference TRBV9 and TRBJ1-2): DSGVTQTPKHLITATGQRVTLRCSPRSGDLSVYWYQQSLDQGLQFLIQYYNGEERAKGNILERFSAQQFPDLHSELNLSSLELGDSALYFCASSSDPGGDYGYTFGSGTRLTVV.

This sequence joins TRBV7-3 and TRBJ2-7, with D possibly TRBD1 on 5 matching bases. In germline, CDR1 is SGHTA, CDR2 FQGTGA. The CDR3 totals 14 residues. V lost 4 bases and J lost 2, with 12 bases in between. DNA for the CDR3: TGTGCCAGCAGCTCGGACAAGCCACCCTACGAGCAGTACTTC. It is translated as CASSSDKPPYEQYF.